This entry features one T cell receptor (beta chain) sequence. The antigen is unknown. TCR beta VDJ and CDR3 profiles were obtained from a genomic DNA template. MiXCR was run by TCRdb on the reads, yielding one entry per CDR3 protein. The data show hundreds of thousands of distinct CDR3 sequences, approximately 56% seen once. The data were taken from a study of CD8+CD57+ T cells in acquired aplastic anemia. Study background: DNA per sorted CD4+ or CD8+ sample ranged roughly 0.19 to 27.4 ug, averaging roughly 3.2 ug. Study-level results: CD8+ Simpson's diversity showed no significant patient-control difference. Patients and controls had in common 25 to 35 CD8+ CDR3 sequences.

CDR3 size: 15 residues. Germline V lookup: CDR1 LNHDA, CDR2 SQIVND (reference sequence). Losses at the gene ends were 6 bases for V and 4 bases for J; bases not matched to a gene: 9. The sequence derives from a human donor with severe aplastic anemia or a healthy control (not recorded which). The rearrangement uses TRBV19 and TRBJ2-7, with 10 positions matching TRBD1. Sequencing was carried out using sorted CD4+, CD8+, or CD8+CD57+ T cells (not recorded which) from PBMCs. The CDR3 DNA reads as TGTGCCAGTAGCGCCGGGGACAGGGGAGGGTACGAGCAGTACTTC. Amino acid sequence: CASSAGDRGGYEQYF.